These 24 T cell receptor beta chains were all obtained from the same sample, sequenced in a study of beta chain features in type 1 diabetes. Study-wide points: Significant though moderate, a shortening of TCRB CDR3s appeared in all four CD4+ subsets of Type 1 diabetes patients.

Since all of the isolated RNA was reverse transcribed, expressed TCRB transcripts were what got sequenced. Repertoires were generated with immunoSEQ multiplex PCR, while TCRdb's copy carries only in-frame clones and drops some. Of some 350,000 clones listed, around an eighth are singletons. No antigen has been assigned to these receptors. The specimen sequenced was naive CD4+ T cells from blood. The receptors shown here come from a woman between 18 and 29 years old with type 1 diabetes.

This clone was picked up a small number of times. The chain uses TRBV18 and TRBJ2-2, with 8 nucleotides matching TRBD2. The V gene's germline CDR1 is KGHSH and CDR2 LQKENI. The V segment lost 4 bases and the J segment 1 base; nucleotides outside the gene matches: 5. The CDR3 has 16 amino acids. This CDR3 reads CASSRFTSGNTGELFF. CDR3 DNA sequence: TGTGCCAGCTCACGATTCACTAGCGGGAACACCGGGGAGCTGTTTTTT.

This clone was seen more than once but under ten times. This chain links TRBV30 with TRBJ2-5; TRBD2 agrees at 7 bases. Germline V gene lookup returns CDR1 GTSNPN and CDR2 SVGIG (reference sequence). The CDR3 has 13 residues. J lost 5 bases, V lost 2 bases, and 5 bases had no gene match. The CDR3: CAWSRTSRETQYF. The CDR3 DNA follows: TGTGCCTGGAGTAGGACTAGTCGGGAGACCCAGTACTTC.

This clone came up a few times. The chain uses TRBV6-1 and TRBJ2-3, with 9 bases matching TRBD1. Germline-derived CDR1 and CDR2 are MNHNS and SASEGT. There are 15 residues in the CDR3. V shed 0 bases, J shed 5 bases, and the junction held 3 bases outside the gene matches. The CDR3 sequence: CASSEAGQGRDTQYF. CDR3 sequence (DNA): TGTGCCAGCAGTGAAGCGGGACAGGGCAGAGATACGCAGTATTTT.

The CDR3 region has the DNA TGTGCCAGCAGCGCTACTAGCGGGTCGGCCGGGGAGCTGTTTTTT. Its protein product is CASSATSGSAGELFF. The chain uses TRBV9 and TRBJ2-2, with 9 bases matching TRBD2. The CDR3 has 15 amino acids. J was trimmed by 6 bases and V by 3 bases; bases with no gene match: 6. The germline gives CDR1 SGDLS, CDR2 YYNGEE. Full variable domain (outside the CDR3, taken from reference TRBV9 and TRBJ2-2): DSGVTQTPKHLITATGQRVTLRCSPRSGDLSVYWYQQSLDQGLQFLIQYYNGEERAKGNILERFSAQQFPDLHSELNLSSLELGDSALYFCASSATSGSAGELFFGEGSRLTVL.

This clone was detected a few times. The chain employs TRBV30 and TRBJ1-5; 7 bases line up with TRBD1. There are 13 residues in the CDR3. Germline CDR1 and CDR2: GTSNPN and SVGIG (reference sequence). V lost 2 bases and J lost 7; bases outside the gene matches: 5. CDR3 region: CAWSLGGYQPQHF. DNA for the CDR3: TGTGCCTGGAGTTTAGGGGGCTACCAGCCCCAGCATTTT.

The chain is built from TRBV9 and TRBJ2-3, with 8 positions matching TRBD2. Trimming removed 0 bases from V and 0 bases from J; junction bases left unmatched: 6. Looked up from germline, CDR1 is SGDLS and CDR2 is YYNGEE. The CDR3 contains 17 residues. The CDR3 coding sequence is TGTGCCAGCAGCGTAGGAGCCCCTAGCGGGAGCACAGATACGCAGTATTTT. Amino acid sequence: CASSVGAPSGSTDTQYF.

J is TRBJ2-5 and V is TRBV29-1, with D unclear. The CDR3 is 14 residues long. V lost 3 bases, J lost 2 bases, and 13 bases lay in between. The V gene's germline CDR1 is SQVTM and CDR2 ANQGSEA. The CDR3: CSVEYLRGQETQYF. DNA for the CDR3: TGCAGCGTTGAGTATTTAAGAGGACAAGAGACCCAGTACTTC.

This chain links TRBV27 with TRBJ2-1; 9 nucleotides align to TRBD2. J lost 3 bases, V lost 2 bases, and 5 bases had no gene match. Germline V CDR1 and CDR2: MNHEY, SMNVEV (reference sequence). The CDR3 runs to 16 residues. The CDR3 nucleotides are TGTGCCAGCAGTTTACCAACTAGCGGGCACTACAATGAGCAGTTCTTC. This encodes CASSLPTSGHYNEQFF.

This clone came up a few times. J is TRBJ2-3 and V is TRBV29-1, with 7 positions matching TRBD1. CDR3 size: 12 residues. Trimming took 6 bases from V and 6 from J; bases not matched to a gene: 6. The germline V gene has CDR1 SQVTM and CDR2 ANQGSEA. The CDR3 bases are TGCAGCGTACAAATACAGGGGGATACGCAGTATTTT. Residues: CSVQIQGDTQYF.

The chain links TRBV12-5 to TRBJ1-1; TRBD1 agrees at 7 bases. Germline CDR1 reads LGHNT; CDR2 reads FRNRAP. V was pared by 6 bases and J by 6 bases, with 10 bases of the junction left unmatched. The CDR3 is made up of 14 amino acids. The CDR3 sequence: CASGTYPGTAEAFF. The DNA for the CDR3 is TGTGCTAGTGGAACGTATCCCGGGACAGCTGAAGCTTTCTTT.

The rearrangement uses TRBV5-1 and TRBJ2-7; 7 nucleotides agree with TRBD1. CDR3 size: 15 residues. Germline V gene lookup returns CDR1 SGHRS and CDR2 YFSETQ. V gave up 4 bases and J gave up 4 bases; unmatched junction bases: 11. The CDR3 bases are TGCGCCAGCAGCCCCGCCGGAGACAGGGTGTACGAGCAGTACTTC. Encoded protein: CASSPAGDRVYEQYF.

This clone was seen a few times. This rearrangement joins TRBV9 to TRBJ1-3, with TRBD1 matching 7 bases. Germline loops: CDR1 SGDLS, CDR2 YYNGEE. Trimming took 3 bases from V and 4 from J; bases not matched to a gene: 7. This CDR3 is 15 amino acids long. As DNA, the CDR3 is TGTGCCAGCAGCGCCCGGGACAGTACGGGAAACACCATATATTTT. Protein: CASSARDSTGNTIYF.

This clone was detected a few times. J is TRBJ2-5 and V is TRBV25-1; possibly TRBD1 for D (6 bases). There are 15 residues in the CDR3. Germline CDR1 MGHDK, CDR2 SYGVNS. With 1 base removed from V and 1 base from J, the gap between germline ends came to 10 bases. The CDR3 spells CASSELGDIQETQYF. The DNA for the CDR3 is TGTGCCAGCAGTGAATTGGGGGACATCCAAGAGACCCAGTACTTC.

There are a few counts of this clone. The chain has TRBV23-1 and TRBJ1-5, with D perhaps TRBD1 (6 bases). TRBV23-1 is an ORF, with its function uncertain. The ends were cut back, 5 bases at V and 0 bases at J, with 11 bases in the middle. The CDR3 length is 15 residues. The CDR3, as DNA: TGCGCCAGCAGTAATACAGGGAGTAGCAATCAGCCCCAGCATTTT. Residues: CASSNTGSSNQPQHF.

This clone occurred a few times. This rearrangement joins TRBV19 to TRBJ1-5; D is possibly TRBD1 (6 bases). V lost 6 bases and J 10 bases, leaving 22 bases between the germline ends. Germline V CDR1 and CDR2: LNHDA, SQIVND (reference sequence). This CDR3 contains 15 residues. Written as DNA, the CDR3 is TGTGCCAGTAGCCGGGGGGCAGGGTGGGATGATCCCCAGCATTTT. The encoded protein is CASSRGAGWDDPQHF.

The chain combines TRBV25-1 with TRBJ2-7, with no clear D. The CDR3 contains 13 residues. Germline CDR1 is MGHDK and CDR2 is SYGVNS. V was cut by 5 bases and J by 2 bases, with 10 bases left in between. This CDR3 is CASSTAGPYEQYF. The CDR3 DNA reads TGTGCCAGCAGTACTGCCGGTCCCTACGAGCAGTACTTC.

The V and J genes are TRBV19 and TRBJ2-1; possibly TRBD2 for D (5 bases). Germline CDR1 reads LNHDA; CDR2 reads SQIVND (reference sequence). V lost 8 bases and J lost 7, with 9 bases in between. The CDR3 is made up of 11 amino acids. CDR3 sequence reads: CASGRGNEQFF. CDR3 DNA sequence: TGTGCCAGTGGCCGGGGAAATGAGCAGTTCTTC.

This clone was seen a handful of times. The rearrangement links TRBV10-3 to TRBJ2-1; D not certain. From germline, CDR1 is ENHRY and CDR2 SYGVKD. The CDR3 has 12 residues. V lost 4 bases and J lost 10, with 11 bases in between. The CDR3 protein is CAISATYWEQFF. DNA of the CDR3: TGTGCCATCAGTGCTACGTATTGGGAGCAGTTCTTC.

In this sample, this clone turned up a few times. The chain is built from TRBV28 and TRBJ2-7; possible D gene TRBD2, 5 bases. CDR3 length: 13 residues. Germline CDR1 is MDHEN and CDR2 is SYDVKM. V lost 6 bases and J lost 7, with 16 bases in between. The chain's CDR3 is CASRTNPTGEQYV. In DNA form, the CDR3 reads TGTGCCAGCAGGACGAACCCTACGGGGGAGCAGTACGTC.

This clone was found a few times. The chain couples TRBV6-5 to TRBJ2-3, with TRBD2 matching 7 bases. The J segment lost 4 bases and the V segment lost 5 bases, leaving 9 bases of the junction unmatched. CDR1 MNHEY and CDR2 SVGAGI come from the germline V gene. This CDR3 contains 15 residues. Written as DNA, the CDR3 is TGTGCCAGCAGTCTAACTAGCGTATTCTCAGATACGCAGTATTTT. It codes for CASSLTSVFSDTQYF.

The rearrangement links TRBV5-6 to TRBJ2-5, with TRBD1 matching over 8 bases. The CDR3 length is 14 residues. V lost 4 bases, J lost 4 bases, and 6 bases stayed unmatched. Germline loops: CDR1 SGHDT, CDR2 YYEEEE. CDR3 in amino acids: CASSLTGVRETQYF. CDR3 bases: TGTGCCAGCAGCCTGACAGGGGTGCGAGAGACCCAGTACTTC.

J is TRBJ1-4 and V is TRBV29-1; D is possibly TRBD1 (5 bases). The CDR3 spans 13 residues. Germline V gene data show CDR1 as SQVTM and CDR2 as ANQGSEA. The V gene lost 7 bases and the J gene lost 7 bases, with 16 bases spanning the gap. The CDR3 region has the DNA TGCAGCGCCCGACCACGGGGGAGTGAAAAACTGTTTTTT. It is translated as CSARPRGSEKLFF.

The CDR3 bases are TGTGCCAGCAGCCGACAGGGGACGGTTCCCTATGGCTACACCTTC. It codes for CASSRQGTVPYGYTF. The rearrangement uses TRBV25-1 and TRBJ1-2, with TRBD1 matching over 8 bases. The length of the CDR3 is 15 residues. V lost 6 bases, J lost 4 bases, and 10 bases stayed unmatched. Per the germline V gene, CDR1 is MGHDK and CDR2 is SYGVNS.

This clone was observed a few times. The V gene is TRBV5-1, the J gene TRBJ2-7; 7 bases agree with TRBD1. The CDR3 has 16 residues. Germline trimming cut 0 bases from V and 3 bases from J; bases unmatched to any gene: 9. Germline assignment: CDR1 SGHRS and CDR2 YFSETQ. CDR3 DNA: TGCGCCAGCAGCTTGGCCCCGGGACAGAAATTCTACGAGCAGTACTTC. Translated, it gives CASSLAPGQKFYEQYF.